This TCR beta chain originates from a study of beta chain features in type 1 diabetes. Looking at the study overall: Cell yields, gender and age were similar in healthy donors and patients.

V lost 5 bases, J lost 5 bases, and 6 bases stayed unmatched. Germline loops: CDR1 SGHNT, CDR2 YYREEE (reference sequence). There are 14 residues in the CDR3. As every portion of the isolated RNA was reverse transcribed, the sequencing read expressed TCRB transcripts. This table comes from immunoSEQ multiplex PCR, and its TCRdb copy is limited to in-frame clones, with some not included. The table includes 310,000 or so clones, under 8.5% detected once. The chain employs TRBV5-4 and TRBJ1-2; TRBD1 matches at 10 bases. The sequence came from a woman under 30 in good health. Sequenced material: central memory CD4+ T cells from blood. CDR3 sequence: CASRRQGALYGYTF. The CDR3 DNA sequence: TGTGCCAGCAGACGACAGGGGGCTTTATATGGCTACACCTTC.